Below, 10 T cell receptor beta chains from the same sample are listed, as sequenced in a study of T cell responses to AZD1222 COVID-19 vaccine. The method was immunoSEQ multiplex PCR; TCRdb's version includes in-frame clones alone and lacks a portion of them. This sample carries 180,000 or so clones, 80% to 95% of them seen once, and the ten largest clones take 1.5% to 2%. The sample in question was peripheral blood, obtained 28 days after the second AZD1222 dose. The receptors were gathered from an adult who received the AZD1222 COVID-19 vaccine.

Only one count was recorded for this clone. The V call is TRBV19, the J call TRBJ1-5, with TRBD1 identical over 7 bases. Germline CDR1 and CDR2: LNHDA and SQIVND (reference sequence). This CDR3 spans 15 amino acids. The V and J ends lost 5 bases and 3 bases, in that order; junction bases with no gene match: 7. The CDR3 loop reads CASSVTGRDNQPQHF. The CDR3 DNA reads TGTGCCAGTAGTGTGACAGGGCGGGACAATCAGCCCCAGCATTTT.

This chain uses TRBV15 with TRBJ2-2, with D uncertain. CDR1 and CDR2 from the germline V gene are LNHNV and YYDKDF (reference sequence). V was trimmed by 3 bases and J by 6 bases, leaving 8 bases between them. This CDR3 spans 13 amino acids. CDR3 DNA: TGTGCCACCAGCAGGGAATCCCCCGGGGAGCTGTTTTTT. Amino acids: CATSRESPGELFF.

V and J are TRBV6-5 and TRBJ1-1; 10 nucleotides match TRBD1. Germline CDR1 MNHEY, CDR2 SVGAGI. V trimming: 4 bases; J trimming: 2 bases; junction bases outside the gene matches: 4. CDR3 size: 15 residues. The CDR3 protein is CASSFRTGGNTEAFF. The CDR3 DNA sequence: TGTGCCAGCAGTTTCCGGACAGGGGGTAACACTGAAGCTTTCTTT.

The chain recombines TRBV5-6 with TRBJ1-4, with D perhaps matching TRBD1 (6 bases). The CDR3 has 14 amino acids. V shed 3 bases and J shed 8 bases, with 14 bases lying between them. The germline gives CDR1 SGHDT, CDR2 YYEEEE. This CDR3 is CASSWQGSDEKLFF. The CDR3 DNA sequence: TGTGCCAGCAGCTGGCAGGGGTCCGACGAAAAACTGTTTTTT.

The V call is TRBV4-1, the J call TRBJ1-2; D perhaps matches TRBD1 (5 bases). Trimming pared 2 bases from V and 4 bases from J, leaving 11 bases between. Germline CDR1 MGHRA, CDR2 YSYEKL. This CDR3 region has 14 residues. In DNA, the CDR3 is TGCGCCAGCAGCCAACCGTCAGGGCCCTATGGCTACACCTTC. Residues: CASSQPSGPYGYTF.

This clone appeared once. The V and J genes are TRBV7-9 and TRBJ1-4; perhaps TRBD1 as D (5 bases). The V gene's germline CDR1 is SEHNR and CDR2 FQNEAQ (reference sequence). V was shortened by 7 bases and J by 4 bases, with 16 bases between the two germline ends. The CDR3 extends over 15 amino acids. CDR3 in DNA: TGTGCCAGCACCACCGAGGGGCGCATTAATGAAAAACTGTTTTTT. Its protein is CASTTEGRINEKLFF.

CDR3 region: CASRRTGSFNQPQHF. CDR3 sequence (DNA): TGTGCCAGCAGGAGGACAGGGTCATTCAATCAGCCCCAGCATTTT. This sequence joins TRBV2 and TRBJ1-5; TRBD1 aligns across 8 bases. V trimming: 6 bases; J trimming: 3 bases; junction bases outside the gene matches: 7. The CDR3 length is 15 residues. From germline, CDR1 is SNHLY and CDR2 FYNNEI.

This chain links TRBV28 with TRBJ1-2; no clear D gene. V dropped 6 bases and J dropped 6 bases, with 11 bases sitting between them. CDR1 is MDHEN, CDR2 SYDVKM, per germline. The CDR3 is 12 amino acids. CDR3 loop: CASRTGGHGYTF. The CDR3 nucleotides are TGTGCCAGCAGGACTGGAGGCCATGGCTACACCTTC.

The chain recombines TRBV30 with TRBJ1-2, with a possible D match to TRBD1 (5 bases). V dropped 6 bases and J dropped 4 bases, with 15 bases sitting between them. The CDR3 is 13 amino acids. In germline, CDR1 is GTSNPN, CDR2 SVGIG (reference sequence). The CDR3 loop reads CACSAPGGYGYTF. The CDR3 DNA reads TGTGCCTGCTCCGCTCCGGGGGGCTATGGCTACACCTTC.

The chain combines TRBV27 with TRBJ2-7, with D possibly being TRBD2 (6 bases). The CDR3 has 13 amino acids. Germline CDR1 is MNHEY and CDR2 is SMNVEV (reference sequence). V gave up 6 bases and J gave up 5 bases, with 14 bases separating them. As DNA, the CDR3 is TGTGCCAGCAGACCGCTCGGGACTCACGAGCAGTACTTC. Protein product: CASRPLGTHEQYF.